This TCR beta chain was documented in a study of control samples from healthy donors and cancer patients. The method was immunoSEQ multiplex PCR; TCRdb's version includes in-frame clones alone and lacks a portion of them. The sample includes around 150,000 clones, 80% to 90% of them seen just once. Germline CDR1 SQVTM, CDR2 ANQGSEA. This CDR3 has 12 residues. J gave up 5 bases and V 3 bases, and 2 bases lay outside the gene matches. Sequenced: blood. The V and J genes are TRBV29-1 and TRBJ1-1; 8 bases are shared with TRBD1. The receptor was derived from a man aged 30 to 39 in good health. The CDR3 reads CSVDRGQTEAFF. In nucleotides, the CDR3 is TGCAGCGTTGACAGGGGGCAGACTGAAGCTTTCTTT.